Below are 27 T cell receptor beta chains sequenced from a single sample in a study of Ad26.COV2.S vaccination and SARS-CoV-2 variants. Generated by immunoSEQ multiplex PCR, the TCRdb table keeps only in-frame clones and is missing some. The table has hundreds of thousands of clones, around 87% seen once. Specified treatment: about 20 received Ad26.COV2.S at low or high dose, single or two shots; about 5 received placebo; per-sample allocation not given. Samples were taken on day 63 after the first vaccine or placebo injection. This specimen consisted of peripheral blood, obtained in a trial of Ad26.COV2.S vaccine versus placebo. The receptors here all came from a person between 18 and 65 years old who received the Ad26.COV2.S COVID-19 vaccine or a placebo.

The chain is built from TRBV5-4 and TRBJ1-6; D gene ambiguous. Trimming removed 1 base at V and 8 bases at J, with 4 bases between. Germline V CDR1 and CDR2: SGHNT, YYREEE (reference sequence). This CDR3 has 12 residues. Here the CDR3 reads CASSLLYSPLHF. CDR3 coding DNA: TGTGCCAGCAGCTTGCTGTATTCACCCCTCCACTTT. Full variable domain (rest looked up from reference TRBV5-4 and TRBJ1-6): ETGVTQSPTHLIKTRGQQVTLRCSSQSGHNTVSWYQQALGQGPQFIFQYYREEENGRGNFPPRFSGLQFPNYSSELNVNALELDDSALYLCASSLLYSPLHFGNGTRLTVT.

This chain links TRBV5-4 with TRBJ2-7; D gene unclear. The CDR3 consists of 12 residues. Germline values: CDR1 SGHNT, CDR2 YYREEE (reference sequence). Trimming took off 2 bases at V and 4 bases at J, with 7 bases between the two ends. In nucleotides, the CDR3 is TGTGCCAGCAGCTTTTCGGAATACGAGCAGTACTTC. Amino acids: CASSFSEYEQYF.

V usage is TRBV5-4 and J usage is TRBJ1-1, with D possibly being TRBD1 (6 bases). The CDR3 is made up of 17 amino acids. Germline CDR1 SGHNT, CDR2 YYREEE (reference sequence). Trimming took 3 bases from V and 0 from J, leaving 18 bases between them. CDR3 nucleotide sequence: TGTGCCAGCAGCTCACGGCAGGGGCTCCTCTTGAACACTGAAGCTTTCTTT. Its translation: CASSSRQGLLLNTEAFF.

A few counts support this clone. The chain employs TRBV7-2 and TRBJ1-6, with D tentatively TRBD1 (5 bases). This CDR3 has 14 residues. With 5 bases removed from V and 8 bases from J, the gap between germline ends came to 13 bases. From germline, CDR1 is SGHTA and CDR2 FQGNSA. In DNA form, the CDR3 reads TGTGCCAGCAGCCTCGGGGGTCGATATTCACCCCTCCACTTT. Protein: CASSLGGRYSPLHF.

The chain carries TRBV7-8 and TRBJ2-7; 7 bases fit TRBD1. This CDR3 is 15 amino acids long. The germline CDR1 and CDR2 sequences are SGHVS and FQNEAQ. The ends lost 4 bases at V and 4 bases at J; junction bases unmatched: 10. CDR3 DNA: TGTGCCAGCAGCTACTCCGAGGGACAGTTGTACGAGCAGTACTTC. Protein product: CASSYSEGQLYEQYF.

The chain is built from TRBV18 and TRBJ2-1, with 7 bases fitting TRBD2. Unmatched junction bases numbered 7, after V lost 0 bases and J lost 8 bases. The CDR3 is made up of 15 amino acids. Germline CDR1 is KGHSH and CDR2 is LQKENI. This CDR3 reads CASSPPTGGKHEQFF. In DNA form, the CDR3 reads TGTGCCAGCTCACCACCAACGGGGGGTAAGCATGAGCAGTTCTTC. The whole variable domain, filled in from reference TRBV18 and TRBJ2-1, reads NAGVMQNPRHLVRRRGQEARLRCSPMKGHSHVYWYRQLPEEGLKFMVYLQKENIIDESGMPKERFSAEFPKEGPSILRIQQVVRGDSAAYFCASSPPTGGKHEQFFGPGTRLTVL.

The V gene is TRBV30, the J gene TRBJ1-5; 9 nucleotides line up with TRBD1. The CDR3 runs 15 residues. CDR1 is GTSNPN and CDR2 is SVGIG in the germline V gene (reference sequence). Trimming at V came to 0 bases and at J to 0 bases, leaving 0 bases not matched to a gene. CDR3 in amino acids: CAWSVQGASNQPQHF. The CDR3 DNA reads TGTGCCTGGAGTGTACAGGGGGCTAGCAATCAGCCCCAGCATTTT.

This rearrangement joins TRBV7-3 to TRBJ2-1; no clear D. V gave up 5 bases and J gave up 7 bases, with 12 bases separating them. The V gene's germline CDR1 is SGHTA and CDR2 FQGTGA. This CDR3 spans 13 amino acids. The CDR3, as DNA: TGTGCCAGCAGCCCCGGGTGGGGTAATGAGCAGTTCTTC. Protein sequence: CASSPGWGNEQFF.

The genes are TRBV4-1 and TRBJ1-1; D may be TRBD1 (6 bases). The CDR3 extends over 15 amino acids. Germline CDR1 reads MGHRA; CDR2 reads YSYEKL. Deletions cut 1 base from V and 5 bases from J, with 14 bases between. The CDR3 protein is CASSQAWTDWTEAFF. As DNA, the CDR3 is TGCGCCAGCAGCCAAGCCTGGACAGATTGGACTGAAGCTTTCTTT.

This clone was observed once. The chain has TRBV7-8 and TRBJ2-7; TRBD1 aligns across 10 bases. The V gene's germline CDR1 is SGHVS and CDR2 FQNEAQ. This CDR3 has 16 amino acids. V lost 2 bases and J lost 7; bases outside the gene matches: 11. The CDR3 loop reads CASSLKGGTGDGEQYF. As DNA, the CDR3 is TGTGCCAGCAGCTTAAAAGGAGGGACAGGGGATGGGGAGCAGTACTTC.

This CDR3 reads CASSPTDGIYEQYF. CDR3 DNA sequence: TGTGCCAGCAGCCCGACGGACGGGATCTACGAGCAGTACTTC. This sequence joins TRBV7-2 and TRBJ2-7, with D possibly matching TRBD2 (5 bases). The germline gives CDR1 SGHTA, CDR2 FQGNSA. Trimming removed 5 bases at V and 3 bases at J, with 14 bases between. The CDR3 is 14 amino acids.

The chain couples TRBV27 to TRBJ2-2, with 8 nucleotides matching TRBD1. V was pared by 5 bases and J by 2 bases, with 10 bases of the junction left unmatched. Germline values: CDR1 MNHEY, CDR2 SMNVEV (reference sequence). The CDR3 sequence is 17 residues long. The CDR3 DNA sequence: TGTGCCAGCAGTCCAGACAAGGGACAGGTCAACACCGGGGAGCTGTTTTTT. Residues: CASSPDKGQVNTGELFF.

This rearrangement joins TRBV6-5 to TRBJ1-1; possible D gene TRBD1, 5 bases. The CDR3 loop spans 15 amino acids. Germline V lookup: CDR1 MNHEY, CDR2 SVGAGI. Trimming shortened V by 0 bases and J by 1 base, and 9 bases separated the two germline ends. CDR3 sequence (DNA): TGTGCCAGCAGTTACTCGAACGGGGGGAACACTGAAGCTTTCTTT. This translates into CASSYSNGGNTEAFF.

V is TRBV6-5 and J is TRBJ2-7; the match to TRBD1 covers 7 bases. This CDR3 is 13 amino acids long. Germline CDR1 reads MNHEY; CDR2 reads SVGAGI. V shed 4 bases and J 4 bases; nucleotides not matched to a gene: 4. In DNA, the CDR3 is TGTGCCAGCAGTTTACAGGGGCGGTACGAGCAGTACTTC. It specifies CASSLQGRYEQYF.

Written as DNA, the CDR3 is TGTGCCAGTTTCCCCGACAGGGAAGGGACTGAAGCTTTCTTT. This codes for CASFPDREGTEAFF. This sequence joins TRBV19 and TRBJ1-1, with 7 bases lining up with TRBD1. Germline V gives CDR1 LNHDA, CDR2 SQIVND (reference sequence). V was pared by 8 bases and J by 5 bases, with 11 bases of the junction left unmatched. The length of the CDR3 is 14 residues.

The CDR3 reads CASSQGMAAGYTF. In DNA, the CDR3 is TGTGCCAGCAGCCAAGGAATGGCAGCTGGCTACACCTTC. V gene TRBV3-1 (or the pseudogene TRBV3-2) combines with J gene TRBJ1-2; D uncertain. Trimming left V 1 base short and J 7 bases short, with 10 bases between. Germline loops: CDR1 LGHDT, CDR2 YNNKEL (reference sequence). This CDR3 region has 13 residues.

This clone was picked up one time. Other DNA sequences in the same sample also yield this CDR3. The CDR3 DNA reads TGCGCCAGCAGCTCGGGGACGGCGAACACTGAAGCTTTCTTT. Translated: CASSSGTANTEAFF. This chain connects TRBV5-1 to TRBJ1-1, with TRBD1 as a possible D gene (5 bases). Germline V gene lookup returns CDR1 SGHRS and CDR2 YFSETQ. The CDR3 sequence is 14 residues long. Trimming left V 3 bases short and J 1 base short, with 10 bases between.

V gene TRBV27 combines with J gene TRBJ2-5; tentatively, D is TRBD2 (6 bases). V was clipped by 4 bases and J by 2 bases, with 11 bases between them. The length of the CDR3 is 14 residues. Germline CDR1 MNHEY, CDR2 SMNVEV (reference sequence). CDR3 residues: CASSWRGQQETQYF. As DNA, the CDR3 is TGTGCCAGCAGTTGGAGGGGCCAACAAGAGACCCAGTACTTC.

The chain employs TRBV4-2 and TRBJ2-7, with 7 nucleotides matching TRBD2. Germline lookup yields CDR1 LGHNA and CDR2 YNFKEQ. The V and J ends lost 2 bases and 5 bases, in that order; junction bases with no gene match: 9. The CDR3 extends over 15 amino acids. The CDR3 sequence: CASSQSGLGEDEQYF. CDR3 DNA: TGTGCCAGCAGCCAATCCGGACTAGGGGAAGACGAGCAGTACTTC.

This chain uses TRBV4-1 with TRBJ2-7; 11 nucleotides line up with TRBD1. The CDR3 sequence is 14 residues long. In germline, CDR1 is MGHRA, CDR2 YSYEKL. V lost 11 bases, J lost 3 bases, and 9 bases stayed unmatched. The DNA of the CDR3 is TGCGCCGGAAGTAGGGGACAGGGGGACTACGAGCAGTACTTC. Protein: CAGSRGQGDYEQYF.

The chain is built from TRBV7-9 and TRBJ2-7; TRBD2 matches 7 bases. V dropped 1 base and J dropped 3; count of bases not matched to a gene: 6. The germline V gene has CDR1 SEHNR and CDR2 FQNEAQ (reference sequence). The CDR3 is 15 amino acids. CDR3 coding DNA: TGTGCCAGCAGCTTAGTGCCTAGCGGATACTACGAGCAGTACTTC. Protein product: CASSLVPSGYYEQYF.

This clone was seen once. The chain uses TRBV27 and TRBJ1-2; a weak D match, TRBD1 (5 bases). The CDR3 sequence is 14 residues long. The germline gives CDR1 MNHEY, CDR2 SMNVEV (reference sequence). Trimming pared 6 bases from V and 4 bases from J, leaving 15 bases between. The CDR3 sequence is CASRSTGTVYGYTF. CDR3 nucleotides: TGTGCCAGCAGGTCAACCGGGACCGTCTATGGCTACACCTTC.

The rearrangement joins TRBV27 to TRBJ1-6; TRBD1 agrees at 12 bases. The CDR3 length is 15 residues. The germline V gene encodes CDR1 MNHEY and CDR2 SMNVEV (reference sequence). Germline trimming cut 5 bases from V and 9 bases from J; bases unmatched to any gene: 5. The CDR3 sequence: CASSPGTGGLSPLHF. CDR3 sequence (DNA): TGTGCCAGCAGTCCGGGGACAGGGGGCCTTTCACCCCTCCACTTT.

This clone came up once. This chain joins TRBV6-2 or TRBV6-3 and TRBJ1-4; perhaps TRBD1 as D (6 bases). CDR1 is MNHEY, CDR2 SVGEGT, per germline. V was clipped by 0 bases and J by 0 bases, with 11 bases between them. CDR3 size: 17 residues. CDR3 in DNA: TGTGCCAGCAGTTACTCGACGCCAGGGGCAACTAATGAAAAACTGTTTTTT. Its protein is CASSYSTPGATNEKLFF.

DNA of the CDR3: TGTGCCAGCAGCGTAGTACTGCGGGGGGGCCTTAATGAGCAGTTCTTC. Translating gives CASSVVLRGGLNEQFF. This chain joins TRBV9 and TRBJ2-1, with 9 bases aligning to TRBD2. The CDR3 covers 16 residues. V was clipped by 0 bases and J by 7 bases; unmatched bases: 8. Germline lookup yields CDR1 SGDLS and CDR2 YYNGEE.

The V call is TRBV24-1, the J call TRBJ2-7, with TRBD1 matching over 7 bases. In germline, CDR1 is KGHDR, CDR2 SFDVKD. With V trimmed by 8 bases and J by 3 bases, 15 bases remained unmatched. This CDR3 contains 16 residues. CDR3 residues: CATTEFRDSLYYEQYF. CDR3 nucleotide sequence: TGTGCCACCACCGAATTCCGGGACAGCCTATACTACGAGCAGTACTTC.

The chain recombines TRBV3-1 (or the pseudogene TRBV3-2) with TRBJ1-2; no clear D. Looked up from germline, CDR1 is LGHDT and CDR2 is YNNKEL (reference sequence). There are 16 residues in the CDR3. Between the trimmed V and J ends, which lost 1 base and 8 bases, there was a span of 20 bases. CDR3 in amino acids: CASSQASGLLKLGYTF. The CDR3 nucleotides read TGTGCCAGCAGCCAAGCTAGCGGACTGTTGAAATTGGGCTACACCTTC.